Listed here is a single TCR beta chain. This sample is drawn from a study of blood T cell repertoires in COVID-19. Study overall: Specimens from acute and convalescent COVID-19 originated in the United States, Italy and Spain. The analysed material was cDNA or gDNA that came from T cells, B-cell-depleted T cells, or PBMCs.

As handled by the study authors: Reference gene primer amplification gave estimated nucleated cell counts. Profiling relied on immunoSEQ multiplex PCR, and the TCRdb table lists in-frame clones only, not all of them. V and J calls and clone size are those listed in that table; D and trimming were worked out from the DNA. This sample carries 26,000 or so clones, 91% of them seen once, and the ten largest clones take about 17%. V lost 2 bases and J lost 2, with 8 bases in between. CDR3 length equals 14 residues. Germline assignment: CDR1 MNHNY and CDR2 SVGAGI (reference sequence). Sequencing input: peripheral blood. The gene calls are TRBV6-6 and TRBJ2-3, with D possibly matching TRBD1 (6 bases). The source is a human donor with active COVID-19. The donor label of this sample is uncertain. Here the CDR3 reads CASSYRTATDTQYF. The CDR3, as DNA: TGTGCCAGCAGTTACCGGACAGCCACAGATACGCAGTATTTT.